This T cell receptor beta chain appears in the sequencing data of a study of cytomegalovirus exposure and HLA in healthy donors. This clone was observed once. Its cognate antigen is unknown. Primers included in the PCR were 60 Vbeta and 13 Jbeta primers. Method: immunoSEQ multiplex PCR; TCRdb's copy keeps in-frame clones and lacks some. The table has more than 95,000 clones, 80% seen once. Study observations and caveats: An analysis was carried out at a later point. It showed that HLA-associated TCR beta chains were more clonally expanded than equally common non-associated chains. There were some V segments, including TRBV6-2 and TRBV6-3, excluded as indistinguishable. Some TCR beta chains (164 of them) were listed as cytomegalovirus-associated.

Germline-derived CDR1 and CDR2 are LNHDA and SQIVND (reference sequence). This CDR3 contains 16 residues. Trimming stripped 4 bases from V and 6 bases from J, with 19 bases between. Material: PBMCs. The clonotype was recovered from a man aged 25-40 years in good health and CMV-seropositive. The V gene is TRBV19, the J gene TRBJ2-1; D may be TRBD1 (6 bases). The CDR3 sequence is CASSTRDTTKSNEQFF. CDR3 coding DNA: TGTGCCAGTAGTACCCGGGACACCACAAAAAGCAATGAGCAGTTCTTC.